A single sample gave rise to the 12 T cell receptor beta chains below, sequenced in a study of cytomegalovirus exposure and HLA in healthy donors. The PCR contained 60 Vbeta and 13 Jbeta primers. Assay: immunoSEQ multiplex PCR; the TCRdb copy retains only in-frame clones and omits some. The table shows some 150,000 clones, with 71% occurring only once. Sequencing was carried out using PBMCs. These receptors all come from a woman aged 30 to 39 in good health and CMV-seronegative.

CDR3 sequence (DNA): TGCGCCAGCAGCCTAACTGGCCAGGCCGCGGGCTACACCTTC. This gives the protein CASSLTGQAAGYTF. J is TRBJ1-2 and V is TRBV4-3; D is unresolved. The germline V and J ends were trimmed by 4 bases and 8 bases, with 17 bases remaining between them. Per the germline V gene, CDR1 is LGHNA and CDR2 is YSLEER. The CDR3 has 14 amino acids.

The CDR3 DNA sequence: TGTGCCAGCAGCGTAGGGTCCGCCCTCGGAGATACGCAGTATTTT. Translation gives CASSVGSALGDTQYF. V is TRBV9 and J is TRBJ2-3; no clear D gene. The germline CDR1 and CDR2 sequences are SGDLS and YYNGEE. The CDR3 has 15 amino acids. Trimming took 0 bases from V and 5 from J, leaving 13 bases between them.

This clone showed up just a few times. The chain uses TRBV15 and TRBJ2-3; weak D call: TRBD2 (6 bases). Looked up from germline, CDR1 is LNHNV and CDR2 is YYDKDF (reference sequence). V was cut by 2 bases and J by 0 bases, with 18 bases left in between. CDR3 length: 18 residues. For the CDR3, the DNA is TGTGCCACCAGCAGATTGGGCCCGCTAGCGCCTAGCACAGATACGCAGTATTTT. Amino acids: CATSRLGPLAPSTDTQYF.

The chain has TRBV9 and TRBJ2-5, with 12 bases matching TRBD2. This CDR3 has 14 amino acids. V shed 7 bases, J shed 5 bases, and the junction held 6 bases outside the gene matches. Germline values: CDR1 SGDLS, CDR2 YYNGEE. The CDR3 DNA reads TGTGCCAGCGCCAGACTAGCGGGAGTGGAGACCCAGTACTTC. Its protein is CASARLAGVETQYF.

This clone was recorded only once. The J gene is TRBJ1-2, the V gene TRBV6-5; D is ambiguous. This CDR3 spans 13 amino acids. V gave up 0 bases and J gave up 8 bases, with 10 bases separating them. Germline V CDR1 and CDR2: MNHEY, SVGAGI. CDR3 DNA sequence: TGTGCCAGCAGTTACTCCCTCCGCCAGGGCTACACCTTC. Translating gives CASSYSLRQGYTF.

V usage is TRBV28 and J usage is TRBJ2-5; D is perhaps TRBD2 (5 bases). Trimming stripped 1 base from V and 6 bases from J, with 9 bases between. The CDR3 runs 13 residues. Germline V gene lookup returns CDR1 MDHEN and CDR2 SYDVKM. The CDR3 nucleotides read TGTGCCAGCAGTTTATATATCGGGAAGACCCAGTACTTC. This sequence encodes CASSLYIGKTQYF.

This sequence joins TRBV6-5 and TRBJ2-7; D unresolved. The CDR3 extends over 13 amino acids. Per the germline V gene, CDR1 is MNHEY and CDR2 is SVGAGI. With 2 bases removed from V and 2 bases from J, the gap between germline ends came to 7 bases. The DNA of the CDR3 is TGTGCCAGCAGTTACGCGGAGACCTACGAGCAGTACTTC. It yields the protein CASSYAETYEQYF.

J is TRBJ1-4 and V is TRBV6-6; 9 bases line up with TRBD1. Looked up from germline, CDR1 is MNHNY and CDR2 is SVGAGI (reference sequence). V shed 8 bases and J 7 bases; nucleotides not matched to a gene: 11. The CDR3 is 15 residues long. CDR3 loop: CASEVGGQGSEKLFF. In nucleotides, the CDR3 is TGTGCCAGCGAAGTCGGGGGACAGGGTTCTGAAAAACTGTTTTTT.

This clone was picked up a small number of times. The chain joins TRBV4-1 to TRBJ1-6; D possibly corresponds to TRBD1 (6 bases). V was trimmed by 2 bases and J by 10 bases, leaving 12 bases between them. The CDR3 is made up of 14 amino acids. Per germline, CDR1 MGHRA and CDR2 YSYEKL. CDR3 nucleotides: TGCGCCAGCAGCCAACAACAGGGTAGGTCACCCCTCCACTTT. Translation: CASSQQQGRSPLHF.

The chain employs TRBV4-1 and TRBJ2-1; TRBD2 might be the D (6 bases). V lost 1 base to trimming and J lost 9 bases, with 13 bases between them. CDR3 length: 14 amino acids. The germline V gene has CDR1 MGHRA and CDR2 YSYEKL. The CDR3 DNA follows: TGCGCCAGCAGCCAAGTGGGACTCGGTTTTGAGCAGTTCTTC. Translation: CASSQVGLGFEQFF.

V usage is TRBV11-3 and J usage is TRBJ2-1; D might be TRBD2 (6 bases). Between the trimmed V and J ends, which lost 1 base and 8 bases, there was a span of 9 bases. Germline CDR1 is SGHNT and CDR2 is YENEEA. The CDR3 covers 13 residues. The CDR3 spells CASSLGGGYEQFF. CDR3 coding DNA: TGTGCCAGCAGCTTAGGGGGAGGCTATGAGCAGTTCTTC.

This clone was recorded once. The chain uses TRBV14 and TRBJ1-4; 7 bases match TRBD1. This CDR3 has 13 residues. V lost 4 bases, J lost 7 bases, and 3 bases stayed unmatched. The germline CDR1 and CDR2 sequences are SGHDN and FVKESK. The CDR3 reads CASSRDSLEKLFF. The CDR3 DNA sequence: TGTGCCAGCAGCCGGGACAGTCTTGAAAAACTGTTTTTT.